This TCR beta chain is from a study of vaccination and CD4 T cells after COVID-19. At the level of the study: A positive SARS-CoV-2 nasal swab PCR result was recorded for each convalescent patient; about 10 were mild and one severe.

Regarding treatment: approximately 11-day PBMC culture with coronavirus spike peptide pools or control peptides (ViraFEST assay). ViraFEST enlarged antigen-specific T cell populations with peptide pools and afterwards sequenced TCRs. A few counts support this clonotype. What it recognizes is unknown. Sequenced with the Oncomine TCR Beta short-read assay was DNA taken from cultured CD4+ T cells. MiXCR, applied by TCRdb to the PCR reads, yields one record per CDR3 protein. The profile shows some 9,500 distinct CDR3 sequences, around half of them singletons. The CDR3 has 16 residues. Trimming shortened V by 6 bases and J by 12 bases, and 29 bases separated the two germline ends. Germline V gene lookup returns CDR1 SGHNT and CDR2 YENEEA.

The source is a human donor who had recovered from COVID-19. Input material: CD4+ T cells from blood, cultured in vitro. The genes are TRBV11-3 and TRBJ1-2; no firm D call. The CDR3 spells CASRGLISSLSAHHTF. In nucleotides, the CDR3 is TGTGCCAGCAGGGGGTTGATCAGCTCACTAAGTGCTCACCACACCTTC.